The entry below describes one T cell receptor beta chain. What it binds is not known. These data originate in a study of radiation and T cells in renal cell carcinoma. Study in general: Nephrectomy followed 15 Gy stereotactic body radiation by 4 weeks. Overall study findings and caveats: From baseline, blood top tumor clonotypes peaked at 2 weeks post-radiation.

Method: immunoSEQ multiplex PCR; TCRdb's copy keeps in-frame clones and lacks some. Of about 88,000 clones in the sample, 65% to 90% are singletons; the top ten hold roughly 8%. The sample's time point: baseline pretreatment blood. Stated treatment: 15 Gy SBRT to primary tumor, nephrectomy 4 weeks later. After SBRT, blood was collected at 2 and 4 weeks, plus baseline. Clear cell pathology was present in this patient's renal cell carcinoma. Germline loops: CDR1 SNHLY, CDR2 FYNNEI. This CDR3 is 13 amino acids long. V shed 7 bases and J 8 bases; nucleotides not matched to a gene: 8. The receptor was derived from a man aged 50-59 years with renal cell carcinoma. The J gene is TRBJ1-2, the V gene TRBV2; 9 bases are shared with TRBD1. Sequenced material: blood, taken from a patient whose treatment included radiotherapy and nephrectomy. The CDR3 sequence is CASITGTGWGYTF. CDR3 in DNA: TGTGCCAGCATCACCGGGACAGGGTGGGGCTACACCTTC.